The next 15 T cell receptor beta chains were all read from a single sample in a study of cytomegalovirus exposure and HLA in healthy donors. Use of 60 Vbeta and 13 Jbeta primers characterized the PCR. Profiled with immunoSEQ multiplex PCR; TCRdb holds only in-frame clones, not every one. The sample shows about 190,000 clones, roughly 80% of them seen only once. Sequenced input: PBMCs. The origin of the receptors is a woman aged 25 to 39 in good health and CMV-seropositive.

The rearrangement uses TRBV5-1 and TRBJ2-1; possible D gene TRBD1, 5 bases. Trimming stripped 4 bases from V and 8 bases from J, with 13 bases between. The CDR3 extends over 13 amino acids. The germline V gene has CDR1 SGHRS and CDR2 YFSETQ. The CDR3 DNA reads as TGCGCCAGCAGCCCTGTCCAGGGTGATGAGCAGTTCTTC. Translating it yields CASSPVQGDEQFF.

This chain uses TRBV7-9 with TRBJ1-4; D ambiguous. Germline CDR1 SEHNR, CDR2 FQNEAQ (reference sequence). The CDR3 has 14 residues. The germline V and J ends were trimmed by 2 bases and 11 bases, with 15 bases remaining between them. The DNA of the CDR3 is TGTGCCAGCAGCTTATCTGTTAGTCCTAGGAAACTGTTTTTT. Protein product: CASSLSVSPRKLFF.

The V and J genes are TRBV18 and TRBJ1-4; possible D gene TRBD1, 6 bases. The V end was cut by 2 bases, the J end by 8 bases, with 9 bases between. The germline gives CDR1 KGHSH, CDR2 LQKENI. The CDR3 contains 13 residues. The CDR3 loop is CASSPGGGEKLFF. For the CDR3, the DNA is TGTGCCAGCTCACCAGGGGGCGGGGAAAAACTGTTTTTT.

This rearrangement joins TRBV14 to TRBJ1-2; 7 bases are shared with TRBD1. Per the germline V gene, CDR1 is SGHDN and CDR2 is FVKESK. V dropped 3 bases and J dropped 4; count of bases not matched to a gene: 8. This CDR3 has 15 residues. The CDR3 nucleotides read TGTGCCAGCAGCCAGACACAGGGGAGTGGCTATGGCTACACCTTC. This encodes CASSQTQGSGYGYTF.

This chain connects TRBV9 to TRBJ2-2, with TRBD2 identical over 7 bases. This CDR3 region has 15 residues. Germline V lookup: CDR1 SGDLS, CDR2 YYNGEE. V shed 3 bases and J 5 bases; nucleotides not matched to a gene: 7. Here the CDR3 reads CASSGLGAGTGELFF. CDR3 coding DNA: TGTGCCAGCAGCGGCCTCGGAGCGGGAACCGGGGAGCTGTTTTTT. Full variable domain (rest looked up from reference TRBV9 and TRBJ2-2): DSGVTQTPKHLITATGQRVTLRCSPRSGDLSVYWYQQSLDQGLQFLIQYYNGEERAKGNILERFSAQQFPDLHSELNLSSLELGDSALYFCASSGLGAGTGELFFGEGSRLTVL.

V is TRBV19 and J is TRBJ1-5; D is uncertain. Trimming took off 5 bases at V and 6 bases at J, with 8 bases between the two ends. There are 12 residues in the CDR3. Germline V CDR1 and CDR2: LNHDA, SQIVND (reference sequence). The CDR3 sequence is CASSETLQPQHF. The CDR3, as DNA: TGTGCCAGTAGTGAGACACTTCAGCCCCAGCATTTT.

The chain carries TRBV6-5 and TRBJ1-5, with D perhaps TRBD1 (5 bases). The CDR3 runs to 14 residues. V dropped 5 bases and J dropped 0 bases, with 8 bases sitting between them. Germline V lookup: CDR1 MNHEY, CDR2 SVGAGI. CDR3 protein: CASSLGLSNQPQHF. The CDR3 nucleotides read TGTGCCAGCAGTCTGGGACTTAGCAATCAGCCCCAGCATTTT.

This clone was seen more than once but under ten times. The CDR3 reads CASRGTGTQPQHF. CDR3 DNA sequence: TGTGCCAGCAGGGGGACAGGGACTCAGCCCCAGCATTTT. V gene TRBV6-1 combines with J gene TRBJ1-5; 9 bases align to TRBD1. The junction had 3 bases not matched to a gene; V was cut back by 6 bases and J by 6 bases. This CDR3 has 13 amino acids. Germline V lookup: CDR1 MNHNS, CDR2 SASEGT.

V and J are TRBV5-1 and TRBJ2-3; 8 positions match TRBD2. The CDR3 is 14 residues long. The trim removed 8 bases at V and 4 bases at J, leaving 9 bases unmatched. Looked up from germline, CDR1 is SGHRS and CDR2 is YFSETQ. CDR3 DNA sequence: TGCGCCAGTAAGAGCGGGAGAGGGCCAGATACGCAGTATTTT. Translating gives CASKSGRGPDTQYF.

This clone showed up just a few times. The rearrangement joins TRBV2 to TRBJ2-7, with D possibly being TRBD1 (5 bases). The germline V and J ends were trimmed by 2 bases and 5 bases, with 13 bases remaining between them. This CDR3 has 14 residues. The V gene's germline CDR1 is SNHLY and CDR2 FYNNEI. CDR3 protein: CASSEWAGRNEQYF. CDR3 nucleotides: TGTGCCAGCAGTGAATGGGCAGGGCGGAACGAGCAGTACTTC.

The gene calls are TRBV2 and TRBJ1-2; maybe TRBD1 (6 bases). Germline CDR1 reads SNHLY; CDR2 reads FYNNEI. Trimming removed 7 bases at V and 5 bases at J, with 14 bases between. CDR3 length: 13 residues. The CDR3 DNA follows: TGTGCCAGCAAGTTGACAGGAGAATATGGCTACACCTTC. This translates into CASKLTGEYGYTF. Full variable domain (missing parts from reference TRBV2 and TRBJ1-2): EPEVTQTPSHQVTQMGQEVILRCVPISNHLYFYWYRQILGQKVEFLVSFYNNEISEKSEIFDDQFSVERPDGSNFTLKIRSTKLEDSAMYFCASKLTGEYGYTFGSGTRLTVV.

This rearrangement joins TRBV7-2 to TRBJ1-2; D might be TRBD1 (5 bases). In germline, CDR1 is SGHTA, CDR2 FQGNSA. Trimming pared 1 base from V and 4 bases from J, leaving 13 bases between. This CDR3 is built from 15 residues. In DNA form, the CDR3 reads TGTGCCAGCAGCTTAGAGACCCAGGGAGGCTATGGCTACACCTTC. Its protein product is CASSLETQGGYGYTF.

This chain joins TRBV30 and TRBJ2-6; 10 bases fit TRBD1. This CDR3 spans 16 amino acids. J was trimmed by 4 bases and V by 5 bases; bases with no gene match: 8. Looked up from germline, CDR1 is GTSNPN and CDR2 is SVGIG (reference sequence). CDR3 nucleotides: TGTGCCTGGGGGACAGGGGCCTCCTTAGGGGCCAACGTCCTGACTTTC. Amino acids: CAWGTGASLGANVLTF.

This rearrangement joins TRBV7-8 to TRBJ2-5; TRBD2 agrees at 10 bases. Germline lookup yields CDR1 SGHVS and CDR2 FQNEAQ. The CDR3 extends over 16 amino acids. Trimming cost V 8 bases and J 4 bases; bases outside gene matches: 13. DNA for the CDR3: TGTGCCAGCTGGCCCTGGATAAGCGGGGGGGGAGAGACCCAGTACTTC. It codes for CASWPWISGGGETQYF.

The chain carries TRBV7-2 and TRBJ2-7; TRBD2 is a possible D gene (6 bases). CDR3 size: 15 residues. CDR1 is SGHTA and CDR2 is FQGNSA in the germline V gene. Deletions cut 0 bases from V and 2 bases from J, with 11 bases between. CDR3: CASSLAGTSTYEQYF. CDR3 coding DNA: TGTGCCAGCAGCTTAGCCGGGACTTCCACCTACGAGCAGTACTTC.